This record covers a single T cell receptor beta chain. These data belong to a study of blood T cell repertoires in COVID-19. Across the study: Both acute and convalescent COVID-19 samples were obtained from the United States, Italy and Spain. T cells, B-cell-depleted T cells, or PBMCs provided the cDNA or gDNA that served as material.

Germline V gives CDR1 SQVTM, CDR2 ANQGSEA. Trimming stripped 7 bases from V and 6 bases from J, with 22 bases between. The CDR3 length is 15 residues. Authors' processing steps: Estimated nucleated cell counts came from reference gene primer amplification. Using immunoSEQ multiplex PCR, the repertoire was profiled, and TCRdb retains in-frame clones only, with some absent. V, J and clone size are those of that table, while D and trimming were read from the DNA. The table includes about 120,000 clones, 85% to 90% detected once. Specimen: peripheral blood. The chain joins TRBV29-1 to TRBJ2-1, with D perhaps TRBD2 (6 bases). The TCR comes from a man aged 80 or over with acute or convalescent COVID-19. The CDR3 here is CSALWVGGKGNEQFF. The CDR3 bases are TGCAGCGCCCTATGGGTGGGAGGAAAGGGCAATGAGCAGTTCTTC.